Presented here are 10 T cell receptor beta chains from one specimen sequenced in a study of control samples from healthy donors and cancer patients. Produced via immunoSEQ multiplex PCR; TCRdb's table is partial and in-frame only. The data show 130,000 or so clones, roughly 88% seen once. The sequenced sample was blood. The source of these receptors is a middle-aged man in good health.

This sequence joins TRBV4-1 and TRBJ2-7; D unresolved. The V gene's germline CDR1 is MGHRA and CDR2 YSYEKL. This CDR3 contains 13 residues. V was trimmed by 0 bases and J by 2 bases, leaving 5 bases between them. CDR3 loop: CASSQDLTYEQYF. The DNA of the CDR3 is TGCGCCAGCAGCCAAGATCTGACCTACGAGCAGTACTTC.

CDR3 DNA: TGCGCCAGCAGCTCCGGGGGCCCAAGCTCCTACGAGCAGTACTTC. Translation: CASSSGGPSSYEQYF. The rearrangement links TRBV5-1 to TRBJ2-7, with D perhaps being TRBD1 or TRBD2 (6 bases each). Germline CDR1 is SGHRS and CDR2 is YFSETQ. This CDR3 comprises 15 residues. V lost 3 bases and J 0 bases, leaving 13 bases between the germline ends.

The chain carries TRBV7-9 and TRBJ2-2; the D gene is possibly TRBD2 (6 bases). CDR1 and CDR2 (germline): SEHNR, FQNEAQ (reference sequence). The V end lost 5 bases, the J end lost 3 bases, and 16 bases lay between the germline ends. This CDR3 spans 16 amino acids. CDR3 sequence (DNA): TGTGCCAGCAGCCCCCGGGGTAGCGGCGACACCGGGGAGCTGTTTTTT. Translated, it gives CASSPRGSGDTGELFF.

The chain employs TRBV4-1 and TRBJ2-7; 9 nucleotides line up with TRBD1. V trimming: 5 bases; J trimming: 5 bases; junction bases outside the gene matches: 7. Germline V gene lookup returns CDR1 MGHRA and CDR2 YSYEKL. The CDR3 length is 14 residues. CDR3 bases: TGCGCCAGCAGCAAACAGGGGGCGCGGGACGAGCAGTACTTC. Translating it yields CASSKQGARDEQYF.

The chain employs TRBV24-1 and TRBJ2-3; TRBD2 aligns across 12 bases. V lost 5 bases and J lost 0; bases outside the gene matches: 8. Germline V lookup: CDR1 KGHDR, CDR2 SFDVKD. This CDR3 is 18 amino acids long. The CDR3 region is CATSATATSGGSTDTQYF. The CDR3 DNA follows: TGTGCCACCAGTGCGACAGCTACTAGCGGGGGGAGCACAGATACGCAGTATTTT.

This sequence joins TRBV19 and TRBJ2-7, with D perhaps given as TRBD1 or TRBD2 (6 bases each). Germline CDR1 LNHDA, CDR2 SQIVND (reference sequence). This CDR3 region has 13 residues. V was trimmed by 5 bases and J by 2 bases, leaving 10 bases between them. CDR3 bases: TGTGCCAGTAGTCCGGGGGCAACCTACGAGCAGTACTTC. Its protein product is CASSPGATYEQYF.

The J gene is TRBJ2-1, the V gene TRBV5-6; possibly TRBD2 for D (6 bases). Germline-derived CDR1 and CDR2 are SGHDT and YYEEEE. V shed 4 bases and J shed 6 bases, with 11 bases lying between them. This CDR3 spans 13 amino acids. The CDR3 bases are TGTGCCAGCAGCCCGGGGAGGTCCAATGAGCAGTTCTTC. Protein: CASSPGRSNEQFF.

The gene calls are TRBV28 and TRBJ1-6, with a weak D call TRBD1 (5 bases). Germline V gene lookup returns CDR1 MDHEN and CDR2 SYDVKM. The CDR3 runs to 14 residues. Trimming removed 2 bases at V and 8 bases at J, with 10 bases between. The CDR3 bases are TGTGCCAGCAGTTTAGGAGACAGATATTCACCCCTCCACTTT. Protein sequence: CASSLGDRYSPLHF.

The rearrangement links TRBV28 to TRBJ2-5; D not resolved. This CDR3 is built from 15 residues. The germline V gene encodes CDR1 MDHEN and CDR2 SYDVKM. With 4 bases removed from V and 1 base from J, the gap between germline ends came to 13 bases. Written as DNA, the CDR3 is TGTGCCAGCAGTTCCGGGCACCTTCGCCAAGAGACCCAGTACTTC. It yields the protein CASSSGHLRQETQYF.

This clone was observed once. The chain links TRBV5-1 to TRBJ2-1; D possibly corresponds to TRBD1 (6 bases). The CDR3 length is 15 residues. With 1 base removed from V and 3 bases from J, the gap between germline ends came to 11 bases. Germline V lookup: CDR1 SGHRS, CDR2 YFSETQ. The CDR3 loop reads CASSLNRVDYNEQFF. Here the CDR3 DNA reads TGCGCCAGCAGCTTGAACAGGGTTGACTACAATGAGCAGTTCTTC. Using reference TRBV5-1 and TRBJ2-1 for the parts outside the CDR3, the full variable domain is KAGVTQTPRYLIKTRGQQVTLSCSPISGHRSVSWYQQTPGQGLQFLFEYFSETQRNKGNFPGRFSGRQFSNSRSEMNVSTLELGDSALYLCASSLNRVDYNEQFFGPGTRLTVL.